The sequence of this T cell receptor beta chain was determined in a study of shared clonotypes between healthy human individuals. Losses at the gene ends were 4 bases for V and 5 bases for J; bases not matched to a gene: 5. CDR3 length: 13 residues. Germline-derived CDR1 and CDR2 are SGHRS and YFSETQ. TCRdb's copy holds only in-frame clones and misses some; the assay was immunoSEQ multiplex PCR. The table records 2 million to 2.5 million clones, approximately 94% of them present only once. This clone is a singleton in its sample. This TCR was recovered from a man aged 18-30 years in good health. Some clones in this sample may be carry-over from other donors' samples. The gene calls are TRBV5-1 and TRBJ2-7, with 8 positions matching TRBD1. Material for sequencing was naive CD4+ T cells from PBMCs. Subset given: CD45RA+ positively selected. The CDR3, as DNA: TGCGCCAGCAGCATAGGACAGGGCCACGAGCAGTACTTC. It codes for CASSIGQGHEQYF.